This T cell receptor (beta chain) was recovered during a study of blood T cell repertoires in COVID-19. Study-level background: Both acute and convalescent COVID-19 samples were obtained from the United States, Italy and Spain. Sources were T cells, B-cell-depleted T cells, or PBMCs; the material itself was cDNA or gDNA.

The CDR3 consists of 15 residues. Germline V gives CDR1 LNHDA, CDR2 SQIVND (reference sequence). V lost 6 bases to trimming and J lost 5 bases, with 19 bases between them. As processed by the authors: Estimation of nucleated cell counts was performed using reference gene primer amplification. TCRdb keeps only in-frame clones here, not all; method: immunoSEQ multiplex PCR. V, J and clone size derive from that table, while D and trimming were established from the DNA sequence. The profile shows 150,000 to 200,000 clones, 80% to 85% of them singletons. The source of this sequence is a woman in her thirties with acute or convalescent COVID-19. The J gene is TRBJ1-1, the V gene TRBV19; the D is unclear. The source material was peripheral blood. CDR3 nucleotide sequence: TGTGCCAGTAGGATGCGCCTGTTGAGTTGGACTGAAGCTTTCTTT. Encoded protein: CASRMRLLSWTEAFF. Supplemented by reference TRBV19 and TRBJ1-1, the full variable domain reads DGGITQSPKYLFRKEGQNVTLSCEQNLNHDAMYWYRQDPGQGLRLIYYSQIVNDFQKGDIAEGYSVSREKKESFPLTVTSAQKNPTAFYLCASRMRLLSWTEAFFGQGTRLTVV.